This passage covers 5 T cell receptor beta chains from one sample sequenced in a study of long-term antiretroviral therapy in people with HIV. They ran version v3.0 of the immunoSEQ assay at survey level. The data were produced by immunoSEQ multiplex PCR, yet TCRdb's version contains in-frame clones alone and is incomplete. The sample yields some 35,000 clones, roughly 87% seen once. Source: unsorted PBMCs, taken 0.6 years after starting antiretroviral therapy. The receptor source for this set is a man aged 18 to 29 with HIV.

V gene TRBV30 combines with J gene TRBJ2-1, with D tentatively TRBD2 (6 bases). CDR3 length: 13 amino acids. CDR1 is GTSNPN and CDR2 is SVGIG in the germline V gene (reference sequence). V lost 8 bases, J lost 5 bases, and 16 bases lay in between. CDR3 sequence reads: CAGAQRANNEQFF. In nucleotides, the CDR3 is TGTGCCGGGGCCCAGCGGGCAAACAATGAGCAGTTCTTC. The entire variable domain, with the rest obtained from reference TRBV30 and TRBJ2-1, is as follows: SQTIHQWPATLVQPVGSPLSLECTVEGTSNPNLYWYRQAAGRGLQLLFYSVGIGQISSEVPQNLSASRPQDRQFILSSKKLLLSDSGFYLCAGAQRANNEQFFGPGTRLTVL.

V usage is TRBV7-9 and J usage is TRBJ2-7; 9 bases fit TRBD2. This CDR3 spans 16 amino acids. The ends lost 5 bases at V and 2 bases at J; junction bases unmatched: 10. From germline, CDR1 is SEHNR and CDR2 FQNEAQ (reference sequence). The CDR3 DNA sequence: TGTGCCAGCAGCCCTCAGAGACTAGCGGACCCCTACGAGCAGTACTTC. Protein: CASSPQRLADPYEQYF.

This clone was detected only a few times. This chain connects TRBV7-9 to TRBJ2-1, with 8 bases lining up with TRBD1. The CDR3 extends over 12 amino acids. CDR1 and CDR2 from the germline V gene are SEHNR and FQNEAQ (reference sequence). The V segment lost 8 bases and the J segment 8 bases; nucleotides outside the gene matches: 5. This CDR3 is CASGQGADEQFF. The DNA of the CDR3 is TGTGCCAGCGGGCAGGGGGCGGATGAGCAGTTCTTC.

The chain recombines TRBV6-6 with TRBJ1-3; D uncertain. The CDR3 extends over 15 amino acids. Trimming removed 1 base at V and 0 bases at J, with 7 bases between. CDR1 is MNHNY, CDR2 SVGAGI, per germline (reference sequence). The DNA of the CDR3 is TGTGCCAGCAGTTACTTAACGGGCTCTGGAAACACCATATATTTT. As protein: CASSYLTGSGNTIYF.

The chain combines TRBV9 with TRBJ2-7, with unresolved D. The V end was cut by 3 bases, the J end by 2 bases, with 9 bases between. From germline, CDR1 is SGDLS and CDR2 YYNGEE. This CDR3 has 13 residues. The CDR3: CASSGPVTYEQYF. Written as DNA, the CDR3 is TGTGCCAGCAGCGGCCCCGTTACCTACGAGCAGTACTTC.